The 21 T cell receptor beta chains below were found in one sample sequenced in a study of blood T cells in healthy people across ages. For the second PCR, which ran for about 7 to 12 cycles, a sample-barcoded 5' primer and a J-beta primer mix were used. TCRdb re-called the 5' RACE reads through MiXCR, storing one row per CDR3 protein. Of 1.2 million to 1.5 million distinct CDR3 sequences listed, roughly 40% are singletons. Input material: blood. The source is a woman aged 18-35 years in good health.

Notes on this clonotype: The junction departs from the called germline gene at one end, perhaps through a read error. The chain carries TRBV6-1 and TRBJ2-5, with TRBD2 matching 9 bases. This CDR3 is built from 16 residues. Germline V gives CDR1 MNHNS, CDR2 SASEGT. CDR3 sequence (DNA): TGTGCCAGCAGTGAAGCCCCAGCGGGAGGTTGGGAGACCCGGTACTTC. Translating gives CASSEAPAGGWETRYF.

The chain links TRBV12-3 or TRBV12-4 to TRBJ2-7; D gene uncertain. Trimming cost V 3 bases and J 2 bases, with 8 bases left between them. The CDR3 is 13 amino acids. CDR3 region: CASSFYPTYEQYF. The CDR3 nucleotides are TGTGCCAGCAGTTTTTATCCCACCTACGAGCAGTACTTC.

In the case of this clonotype: Compared with germline, one end of the junction differs, possibly owing to a read error. J is TRBJ2-6 and V is TRBV6-1, with D perhaps matching TRBD1 or TRBD2 (5 bases each). This CDR3 is 15 amino acids long. In germline, CDR1 is MNHNS, CDR2 SASEGT. CDR3 sequence: CASSRDGSGASVLTF. As DNA, the CDR3 is TGTGCCAGCAGCCGGGACGGCTCTGGGGCCAGCGTCCTGACTTTC.

The gene calls are TRBV12-3 or TRBV12-4 and TRBJ1-2; no clear D. The CDR3 extends over 11 amino acids. V lost 6 bases and J lost 7, with 9 bases in between. CDR3 loop: CASRGSCGYTF. CDR3 nucleotides: TGTGCCAGCAGGGGCAGCTGTGGCTACACCTTC.

The J gene is TRBJ1-4, the V gene TRBV5-1; D is uncertain. Between the trimmed V and J ends, which lost 0 bases and 7 bases, there was a span of 13 bases. Germline loops: CDR1 SGHRS, CDR2 YFSETQ. The CDR3 contains 15 residues. This chain's CDR3 is CASSLEGTLREKLFF. The CDR3 nucleotides are TGCGCCAGCAGCTTGGAGGGTACTCTTCGTGAAAAACTGTTTTTT.

This clonotype showed up just a few times. The J gene is TRBJ2-3, the V gene TRBV24-1; 7 positions match TRBD2. Trimming removed 0 bases from V and 2 bases from J; junction bases left unmatched: 7. From germline, CDR1 is KGHDR and CDR2 SFDVKD. The length of the CDR3 is 17 residues. The CDR3 DNA is TGTGCCACCAGTGATTTGGGTGCTAGCGGAACCACAGATACGCAGTATTTT. Residues: CATSDLGASGTTDTQYF.

This rearrangement joins TRBV10-3 to TRBJ2-7; 7 bases are shared with TRBD1. Germline lookup yields CDR1 ENHRY and CDR2 SYGVKD. This CDR3 comprises 14 residues. V trimming: 10 bases; J trimming: 3 bases; junction bases outside the gene matches: 12. The CDR3 nucleotides are TGTGCCAGTTGGTTGGGACAGCCAAACTACGAGCAGTACTTC. Translation: CASWLGQPNYEQYF.

This clonotype was counted at least ten times. V gene TRBV7-2 combines with J gene TRBJ2-1; D call uncertain. With 4 bases removed from V and 5 bases from J, the gap between germline ends came to 3 bases. The length of the CDR3 is 11 residues. The germline V gene encodes CDR1 SGHTA and CDR2 FQGNSA. The CDR3, as DNA: TGTGCCAGCAGCTACGACAATGAGCAGTTCTTC. This codes for CASSYDNEQFF.

The genes are TRBV19 and TRBJ2-1; D gene unclear. CDR3 length: 13 amino acids. Trimming pared 2 bases from V and 1 base from J, leaving 3 bases between. Germline V gene lookup returns CDR1 LNHDA and CDR2 SQIVND (reference sequence). CDR3 nucleotide sequence: TGTGCCAGTAGTATAATTTCCTACAATGAGCAGTTCTTC. It yields the protein CASSIISYNEQFF.

This clonotype was counted a few times. This chain connects TRBV5-1 to TRBJ2-3, with D uncertain. V shed 3 bases and J shed 2 bases, with 13 bases lying between them. This CDR3 is 15 amino acids long. The germline CDR1 and CDR2 sequences are SGHRS and YFSETQ. The CDR3: CASSSQWANTDTQYF. Here the CDR3 DNA reads TGCGCCAGCAGCTCGCAGTGGGCCAACACAGATACGCAGTATTTT.

This clonotype has ten or more counts. CDR3: CASSYSGGTYEQYF. DNA for the CDR3: TGTGCCAGCAGTTATTCAGGCGGTACCTACGAGCAGTACTTC. This chain connects TRBV6-5 to TRBJ2-7; the D is unclear. Germline V gene sequence: CDR1 MNHEY, CDR2 SVGAGI. This CDR3 has 14 residues. V was cut by 3 bases and J by 2 bases, with 11 bases left in between.

This clonotype has only a few counts. The rearrangement links TRBV7-8 to TRBJ2-7, with 8 bases fitting TRBD1. Per germline, CDR1 SGHVS and CDR2 FQNEAQ. The V and J ends lost 5 bases and 1 base, in that order; junction bases with no gene match: 10. The CDR3 has 16 amino acids. CDR3 protein: CASSPRSRGQSYEQYF. Written as DNA, the CDR3 is TGTGCCAGCAGCCCAAGGAGCAGGGGGCAGTCCTACGAGCAGTACTTC.

The gene calls are TRBV2 and TRBJ1-5; no definite D call. Trimming removed 8 bases from V and 4 bases from J, with 9 bases in between. Germline CDR1 and CDR2: SNHLY and FYNNEI. The CDR3 covers 12 residues. This CDR3 reads CASCAGNQPQHF. CDR3 in DNA: TGTGCCAGCTGCGCCGGGAATCAGCCCCAGCATTTT.

The rearrangement links TRBV10-3 to TRBJ1-2; 7 positions match TRBD1. The CDR3 is made up of 11 amino acids. Germline V lookup: CDR1 ENHRY, CDR2 SYGVKD. J was trimmed by 8 bases and V by 6 bases; bases with no gene match: 3. The CDR3 loop is CAIRGQSGYTF. As DNA, the CDR3 is TGTGCCATCAGGGGACAGAGCGGCTACACCTTC.

This chain uses TRBV24-1 with TRBJ2-7; the match to TRBD1 covers 9 bases. Germline V gene data show CDR1 as KGHDR and CDR2 as SFDVKD. The ends lost 9 bases at V and 2 bases at J; junction bases unmatched: 1. The CDR3 is made up of 12 amino acids. The CDR3 DNA follows: TGTGCCACCGGGGACAGGGCCTACGAGCAGTACTTC. It specifies CATGDRAYEQYF.

This clonotype appeared a single time. The chain couples TRBV24-1 to TRBJ2-3, with D possibly TRBD1 on 5 matching bases. The germline V gene encodes CDR1 KGHDR and CDR2 SFDVKD. The CDR3 sequence is 16 residues long. V was shortened by 5 bases and J by 0 bases, with 14 bases between the two germline ends. The CDR3 nucleotides are TGTGCCACCAGTGCGGCAGGGAAGGTCAGCACAGATACGCAGTATTTT. Its translation is CATSAAGKVSTDTQYF.

Concerning this clonotype: A much larger clonotype is one base distant, so this may be a read error. The gene calls are TRBV7-2 and TRBJ2-1; the match to TRBD2 covers 7 bases. This CDR3 contains 16 residues. Trimming cost V 5 bases and J 4 bases; bases outside gene matches: 11. Germline V gene sequence: CDR1 SGHTA, CDR2 FQGNSA. CDR3: CASSPERDSWYNEQFF. CDR3 in DNA: TGTGCCAGCAGCCCCGAGCGGGATTCTTGGTACAATGAGCAGTTCTTC.

The chain couples TRBV25-1 to TRBJ2-2, with D possibly TRBD1 on 6 matching bases. Germline CDR1 and CDR2: MGHDK and SYGVNS. CDR3 length equals 14 residues. V gave up 7 bases and J gave up 0 bases, with 9 bases separating them. Here the CDR3 DNA reads TGTGCCAGCACCGACAGGTCGAACACCGGGGAGCTGTTTTTT. This encodes CASTDRSNTGELFF.

This clonotype was picked up many times. V gene TRBV6-2 or TRBV6-3 combines with J gene TRBJ2-5, with TRBD2 matching over 8 bases. The V gene end was trimmed by 5 bases and the J gene end by 6 bases; junction bases not matched to a gene: 5. CDR3 size: 13 residues. In germline, CDR1 is MNHEY, CDR2 SVGEGT. The DNA for the CDR3 is TGTGCCAGCAGTCGGGGGGGGGCGCAGACCCAGTACTTC. Its protein is CASSRGGAQTQYF.

The table lists this clonotype with many counts. This rearrangement joins TRBV6-1 to TRBJ2-7; no reliable D call. Germline V CDR1 and CDR2: MNHNS, SASEGT. The CDR3 sequence is 11 residues long. Deletions cut 4 bases from V and 4 bases from J, with 5 bases between. CDR3: CASSGLYEQYF. The CDR3 DNA is TGTGCCAGCAGTGGGTTATACGAGCAGTACTTC.

CDR3 sequence reads: CAWRDAYEQYF. CDR3 DNA sequence: TGTGCCTGGAGGGACGCCTACGAGCAGTACTTC. The genes are TRBV30 and TRBJ2-7, with no clear D. V was shortened by 3 bases and J by 2 bases, with 5 bases between the two germline ends. Germline lookup yields CDR1 GTSNPN and CDR2 SVGIG (reference sequence). The CDR3 loop spans 11 amino acids.